Listed below are T cell receptor beta chains from one sample, sequenced in a study of T cell changes during pregnancy in multiple sclerosis. The repertoire was sequenced with immunoSEQ multiplex PCR; TCRdb's copy has only in-frame clones and lacks some. Altogether about 110,000 clones are present, 92% being singletons, with the ten largest covering more than 1.5%. The specimen comprised peripheral blood, sampled in the third trimester of pregnancy. Source of these receptors: a female donor with multiple sclerosis, enrolled in a pregnancy study. The CDR3 runs from the conserved cysteine through the conserved F or W. The D gene is left open where the match is weak. Not all rows give a size; the values are once, few, many and, for expanded clones, a class.

d_call | clone_size | j_call | v_call | cdr3_aa | cdr3_nt
TRBD1 | NA | TRBJ1-4 | TRBV6-1 | CASSRGQGNEKLFF | TGTGCCAGCAGTCGGGGACAGGGTAATGAAAAACTGTTTTTT
NA | NA | TRBJ1-1 | TRBV6-5 | CASSYRGSNTEAFF | TGTGCCAGCAGTTATAGGGGTTCGAACACTGAAGCTTTCTTT
TRBD2 | NA | TRBJ2-5 | TRBV5-4 | CASSLTSGGVGTQYF | TGTGCCAGCAGCCTCACTAGCGGGGGAGTAGGGACCCAGTACTTC
NA | NA | TRBJ1-4 | TRBV7-9 | CASSFSGHPNEKLFF | TGTGCCAGCAGCTTTTCCGGTCACCCTAATGAAAAACTGTTTTTT
NA | NA | TRBJ1-6 | TRBV5-1 | CASRGGDLTSPLHF | TGCGCCAGCAGGGGAGGTGACCTAACTTCACCCCTCCACTTT
NA | NA | TRBJ1-2 | TRBV18 | CASLRDTSRDYGYTF | TGTGCCAGCTTAAGGGACACCTCCCGGGACTATGGCTACACCTTC
TRBD1 | NA | TRBJ1-5 | TRBV27 | CASSFRDRNQPQHF | TGTGCCAGCAGTTTTCGGGACAGGAATCAGCCCCAGCATTTT
NA | NA | TRBJ2-5 | TRBV13 | CASSLRSEETQYF | TGTGCCAGCAGCCTTAGGTCGGAGGAGACCCAGTACTTC
NA | NA | TRBJ1-3 | TRBV29-1 | CSVRTVSGNTIYF | TGCAGCGTGCGGACAGTCTCTGGAAACACCATATATTTT
TRBD1 | NA | TRBJ2-5 | TRBV5-1 | CASSVQGAWETQYF | TGCGCCAGCAGCGTACAGGGGGCATGGGAGACCCAGTACTTC
TRBD1 | NA | TRBJ1-6 | TRBV6-5 | CASSYASGTGDSPLHF | TGTGCCAGCAGTTACGCTTCGGGGACAGGGGATTCACCCCTCCACTTT
TRBD2 | NA | TRBJ2-1 | TRBV7-3 | CASSSLAGGHNEQFF | TGTGCCAGCAGCTCGCTAGCGGGCGGGCACAATGAGCAGTTCTTC
NA | NA | TRBJ2-3 | TRBV10-3 | CAIRGPDSLSTDTQYF | TGTGCCATCCGCGGACCGGACAGCCTGAGCACAGATACGCAGTATTTT
NA | NA | TRBJ1-2 | TRBV5-1 | CASSFETARRYTF | TGCGCCAGCAGCTTTGAGACAGCTCGGCGCTACACCTTC
TRBD2 | NA | TRBJ2-1 | TRBV7-3 | CASSLRLAGYNEQFF | TGTGCCAGCAGCCTCCGACTAGCGGGCTACAATGAGCAGTTCTTC
NA | NA | TRBJ1-2 | TRBV28 | CASSFLTNYGYTF | TGTGCCAGCAGTTTCTTAACTAACTATGGCTACACCTTC
NA | NA | TRBJ2-2 | TRBV5-8 | CASTTPGTAGANTGELFF | TGTGCCAGCACCACCCCCGGGACAGCGGGGGCGAACACCGGGGAGCTGTTTTTT
NA | NA | TRBJ1-1 | TRBV19 | CASSWTVRGDTEAFF | TGTGCCAGTTCTTGGACAGTCCGAGGGGACACTGAAGCTTTCTTT
TRBD1 | NA | TRBJ2-7 | TRBV6-1 | CASSEGTGGSYEQYF | TGTGCCAGCAGTGAGGGGACAGGGGGCTCCTACGAGCAGTACTTC
NA | NA | TRBJ2-1 | TRBV7-9 | CASSFGFGAERGNEQFF | TGTGCCAGCAGCTTTGGTTTCGGGGCGGAACGGGGGAATGAGCAGTTCTTC
TRBD1 | NA | TRBJ2-1 | TRBV27 | CASSSYRDSLGNEQFF | TGTGCCAGCAGTTCCTACCGGGACAGCCTTGGGAATGAGCAGTTCTTC
NA | NA | TRBJ1-2 | TRBV4-2 | CASSQDPDRIYGYTF | TGTGCCAGCAGCCAAGATCCAGACAGGATCTATGGCTACACCTTC
TRBD2 | NA | TRBJ2-1 | TRBV6-4 | CASSERGGSYNEQFF | TGTGCCAGCAGTGAGCGGGGGGGCTCCTACAATGAGCAGTTCTTC
TRBD1 | NA | TRBJ1-1 | TRBV18 | CASSQMGQGTEAFF | TGTGCCAGCTCACAGATGGGACAGGGTACTGAAGCTTTCTTT
NA | NA | TRBJ2-3 | TRBV28 | CASSTGQSSTDTQYF | TGTGCCAGCAGCACCGGACAGAGTAGCACAGATACGCAGTATTTT
TRBD2 | NA | TRBJ2-1 | TRBV7-2 | CASSLTSGDRDEQFF | TGTGCCAGCAGCTTAACTAGCGGGGACCGCGATGAGCAGTTCTTC
NA | NA | TRBJ1-1 | TRBV2 | CASRGTRGAFF | TGTGCCAGCAGAGGTACCAGGGGAGCTTTCTTT
TRBD1 | NA | TRBJ1-2 | TRBV5-5 | CASSWGSGGRGYGYTF | TGTGCCAGCAGCTGGGGGTCAGGGGGCAGGGGCTATGGCTACACCTTC
NA | once | TRBJ2-2 | TRBV2 | CASRVGSSNTGELFF | TGTGCCAGCAGGGTGGGCAGCTCGAACACCGGGGAGCTGTTTTTT
NA | NA | TRBJ1-4 | TRBV19 | CASSKGDTKLFF | TGTGCCAGTAGTAAGGGGGACACCAAACTGTTTTTT
TRBD1 | NA | TRBJ2-7 | TRBV5-4 | CASSSGQASYEQYF | TGTGCCAGCAGCTCTGGACAGGCGTCCTACGAGCAGTACTTC
NA | NA | TRBJ2-2 | TRBV27 | CASSGDRTNTGELFF | TGTGCCAGCAGTGGTGACAGGACGAACACCGGGGAGCTGTTTTTT
TRBD1 | once | TRBJ1-1 | TRBV18 | CASSLRQGVNTEAFF | TGTGCCAGCTCACTACGACAGGGAGTGAACACTGAAGCTTTCTTT
NA | NA | TRBJ2-1 | TRBV5-1 | CASSFQGTYNEQFF | TGCGCCAGCAGCTTTCAGGGTACCTACAATGAGCAGTTCTTC
TRBD1 | NA | TRBJ1-5 | TRBV5-5 | CASSLTGQVPNQPQHF | TGTGCCAGCAGCCTTACGGGACAGGTTCCCAATCAGCCCCAGCATTTT
NA | once | TRBJ1-2 | TRBV30 | CACTPPWGRGTNYGYTF | TGTGCCTGCACACCCCCATGGGGCAGGGGAACTAACTATGGCTACACCTTC
TRBD2 | NA | TRBJ2-1 | TRBV6-1 | CASSANSGGYNEQFF | TGTGCCAGCAGTGCAAATTCGGGGGGGTACAATGAGCAGTTCTTC
NA | NA | TRBJ1-1 | TRBV27 | CASSPRGGAANTEAFF | TGTGCCAGCAGTCCTCGGGGGGGGGCGGCGAACACTGAAGCTTTCTTT
NA | NA | TRBJ1-2 | TRBV19 | CASSIPGGLGYTF | TGTGCCAGTAGTATCCCCGGAGGGCTTGGCTACACCTTC
TRBD2 | NA | TRBJ2-1 | TRBV10-3 | CAIRQRTSGPGLLYNEQFF | TGTGCCATCAGACAAAGGACTAGCGGGCCGGGTCTACTTTACAATGAGCAGTTCTTC
NA | NA | TRBJ2-3 | TRBV7-3 | CASSLAGHTDTQYF | TGTGCCAGCAGCTTAGCAGGCCACACAGATACGCAGTATTTT
NA | NA | TRBJ2-7 | TRBV5-1 | CASSLAQNYEQYF | TGCGCCAGCAGCTTAGCACAGAACTACGAGCAGTACTTC
NA | NA | TRBJ1-3 | TRBV5-6 | CASSTGFSGNTIYF | TGTGCCAGCAGCACAGGGTTCTCTGGAAACACCATATATTTT
TRBD1 | NA | TRBJ1-1 | TRBV7-9 | CASSPTRQGSTEAFF | TGTGCCAGCAGCCCGACACGACAGGGGAGCACTGAAGCTTTCTTT
TRBD1 | NA | TRBJ1-5 | TRBV28 | CASSRHRGGLQPQHF | TGTGCCAGCAGTCGCCACCGAGGGGGCTTGCAGCCCCAGCATTTT